The TCR beta chain described here comes from a study of T cell clones after liver transplantation. Comment on this clone: It is unclear where the CDR3 begins or ends on the DNA, so no DNA is shown, and the CDR3 is as TCRdb lists it.

This table comes from immunoSEQ multiplex PCR, and its TCRdb copy is limited to in-frame clones, with some not included. The sample lists 50,000 to 55,000 clones, 65% to 80% occurring once. The CDR3 region is 17 residues in length, termini included. This clonotype was obtained from a human patient who received a liver transplant. The T cells may come from the graft donor. This rearrangement joins TRBV21-1 to TRBJ1-3. TRBV21-1 is designated a pseudogene. Here the sequenced sample was CD4+ T cells from blood, taken 52 to 60 months after liver transplant. CDR3 residues: CASRPCSYVASGNTIYF.